This TCR beta chain was profiled in a study of T cell responses to AZD1222 COVID-19 vaccine (dated by TCRdb to the early 2020s). The study in broad terms: AZD1222 recipients given second doses at about 4 weeks or at about 12 weeks were pooled, since spike-specific TCR depth and breadth were not found to differ between the two schedules. TCR sequencing was performed for roughly 240 trial participants, of whom some 200 were given two doses of AZD1222 and around 25 were given two doses of MenACWY control vaccine. Trial participants were enrolled by age into 18-55, 56-69 and 70-plus year subgroups, with roughly 150, 30 and 60 TCR-sequenced participants respectively.

Details on this clone: Its antigen is unknown. One base away there is no much larger clone; base qualities are not given.

The CDR3 has 15 amino acids, counting the end cysteine and phenylalanine. Only the CDR3 region is kept as DNA, spanning 45 bases read in frame from base 1. According to the germline V gene (reference sequence), CDR1 reads MNHEY and CDR2 reads SMNVEV. Trimming at the junction amounts to 2 bases on V and 0 bases on J, and the germline ends lie 11 bases apart. Study-wide findings and limitations: Most participants were white British and females outnumbered males, and the authors suggested that clonal diversity may have been underestimated. The vaccine-associated CD4 TCRs covered the entire spike protein, and the dominant responses fell in regions 160-218 and 743-854. In the small 56-69-year group, the increase in depth fell short of significance, most likely because of low power. Nearly half of unique spike-specific TCRs reportedly recognized epitopes outside regions mutated in the B.1.351 and B.1.1.7 variants. Conclusions about previously exposed vaccinees were limited because only six or seven AZD1222 recipients were SARS-CoV-2 seropositive at baseline. Because no day 14 peak-response samples were available, the repertoires could be characterized only after the peak T cell response. Spike-specific TCR breadth and depth rose significantly after two AZD1222 doses compared with day 0 and with MenACWY recipients.

The CDR3 regions of human TCRbeta chains were analyzed by immunosequencing. The paper's processing steps were these. TCRs in the repertoires were compared against a reference library of SARS-CoV-2-specific TCRs that had been generated with the MIRA antigen-specificity platform. Breadth was defined as the fraction of unique TCRs that were SARS-CoV-2-associated, and depth was defined as the fraction of total T cells that were SARS-CoV-2-associated. Using the MIRA data, each spike-specific TCR was assigned both to the spike region to which the TCR was reactive and to a CD4 or CD8 class. Log10-transformed breadth and depth values were compared by one-way ANOVA with Sidak's multiple comparisons tests. As stored in TCRdb, this immuneACCESS dataset retains in-frame rearrangements with V and J assigned. A fraction of the clones does not appear; measured against another copy, unresolved V genes explain less than half of the discrepancy, and the remainder lacks a known reason. That table supplies the V and J calls and clone size; D and trimming were determined from the DNA. The sample table records 100,000 to 120,000 clones; 81% of these occur just once. Clones ranked in the top ten supply 4% to 5% of the sample.

The sample's time point label, decoded: baseline before first vaccination. Samples from vaccinated people were obtained from the UK trials COV001 and COV002, which included a single-blind randomized controlled phase 2/3 trial of AZD1222 (ChAdOx1 nCoV-19) in healthy adults. For TCRbeta chain sequencing, PBMC samples were collected from trial participants at day 0 and at day 28 after the second dose. The rearranged chain carries TRBV27 and TRBJ2-7; the D match is possibly TRBD1 or TRBD2, with 5 bases aligned in each. Sequenced here: peripheral blood, sampled on day 0 of AZD1222 vaccination. This receptor was taken from an adult in good health. The CDR3 region reads CASSLGAGSSYEQYF. The nucleotides are TGTGCCAGCAGTTTAGGCGCAGGGAGCTCCTACGAGCAGTACTTC.